The next 27 T cell receptor beta chains were all read from a single sample in a study of shared clonotypes between healthy human individuals. Here immunoSEQ multiplex PCR was the method, and the copy in TCRdb shows in-frame clones only, minus some. The sample includes hundreds of thousands of clones, roughly 80% of them seen just once. Sequencing used PBMCs. All receptors derive from a woman aged 40 to 55 in good health. Some clones in this sample may be carry-over from other donors' samples.

The rearrangement links TRBV2 to TRBJ1-3; 7 positions match TRBD1. CDR3 length equals 14 residues. Unmatched junction bases numbered 2, after V lost 4 bases and J lost 2 bases. Germline lookup yields CDR1 SNHLY and CDR2 FYNNEI. Here the CDR3 reads CASSGTGAGNTIYF. The CDR3 DNA sequence: TGTGCCAGCAGTGGAACAGGGGCTGGAAACACCATATATTTT. Combining the CDR3 with reference TRBV2 and TRBJ1-3 gives the whole variable domain EPEVTQTPSHQVTQMGQEVILRCVPISNHLYFYWYRQILGQKVEFLVSFYNNEISEKSEIFDDQFSVERPDGSNFTLKIRSTKLEDSAMYFCASSGTGAGNTIYFGEGSWLTVV.

The count of this clone is one. The genes are TRBV7-9 and TRBJ1-2; no clear D. Germline-derived CDR1 and CDR2 are SEHNR and FQNEAQ (reference sequence). The ends were cut back, 6 bases at V and 4 bases at J, with 15 bases in the middle. The CDR3 covers 14 residues. As DNA, the CDR3 is TGTGCCAGCAGACCCCCATCCGATCTCTATGGCTACACCTTC. Amino acid sequence: CASRPPSDLYGYTF.

The J gene is TRBJ1-2, the V gene TRBV27, with D perhaps matching TRBD1 (5 bases). The CDR3 covers 15 residues. Germline V gene sequence: CDR1 MNHEY, CDR2 SMNVEV (reference sequence). The ends were cut back, 6 bases at V and 7 bases at J, with 21 bases in the middle. CDR3 residues: CASRPGTITISGYTF. The CDR3, as DNA: TGTGCCAGCAGACCCGGGACTATTACCATCTCTGGCTACACCTTC.

This clone has a single count. Its ends do not fully match the called genes, so a read error is possible. The V gene is TRBV4-2, the J gene TRBJ2-5; D gene unclear. The CDR3 spans 15 residues. Germline-derived CDR1 and CDR2 are LGHNA and YNFKEQ. CDR3 residues: CTSSQESIRWETQYF. The DNA of the CDR3 is TGTACCAGCAGCCAAGAATCTATACGGTGGGAGACCCAGTACTTC.

This clone was found a few times. The chain carries TRBV18 and TRBJ1-5; perhaps TRBD1 as D (5 bases). The CDR3 consists of 15 residues. Germline CDR1 and CDR2: KGHSH and LQKENI. V was shortened by 3 bases and J by 3 bases, with 12 bases between the two germline ends. The CDR3 loop is CASSPEQVVNQPQHF. For the CDR3, the DNA is TGTGCCAGCTCACCGGAACAGGTCGTCAATCAGCCCCAGCATTTT.

The chain is built from TRBV11-3 and TRBJ2-2; D might be TRBD1 (5 bases). CDR3 length: 13 amino acids. V dropped 4 bases and J dropped 5 bases, with 8 bases sitting between them. From germline, CDR1 is SGHNT and CDR2 YENEEA. The CDR3 loop is CASSWSGTGELFF. Here the CDR3 DNA reads TGTGCCAGCAGCTGGTCAGGGACCGGGGAGCTGTTTTTT.

This sequence joins TRBV5-1 and TRBJ2-2; D unresolved. Trimming pared 0 bases from V and 3 bases from J, leaving 9 bases between. Per the germline V gene, CDR1 is SGHRS and CDR2 is YFSETQ. The CDR3 totals 15 residues. The CDR3 sequence is CASSLAAIDTGELFF. The CDR3 region has the DNA TGCGCCAGCAGCTTGGCGGCTATCGACACCGGGGAGCTGTTTTTT.

This CDR3 reads CASRVADTGELFF. In nucleotides, the CDR3 is TGTGCCAGCAGGGTAGCGGACACCGGGGAGCTGTTTTTT. The rearrangement joins TRBV19 to TRBJ2-2, with D perhaps matching TRBD2 (6 bases). This CDR3 comprises 13 residues. CDR1 LNHDA and CDR2 SQIVND come from the germline V gene (reference sequence). V was shortened by 9 bases and J by 3 bases, with 11 bases between the two germline ends.

This clone was seen a handful of times. The genes are TRBV28 and TRBJ2-3; no definite D call. V shed 7 bases and J shed 4 bases, with 6 bases lying between them. The CDR3 covers 11 residues. CDR1 MDHEN and CDR2 SYDVKM come from the germline V gene. CDR3 region: CASNYPDTQYF. In DNA form, the CDR3 reads TGTGCCAGCAATTATCCAGATACGCAGTATTTT.

This chain links TRBV4-2 with TRBJ2-7; D is unresolved. This CDR3 comprises 14 residues. Germline V CDR1 and CDR2: LGHNA, YNFKEQ. Trimming removed 1 base at V and 5 bases at J, with 12 bases between. CDR3 amino acids: CASSQGGPAHEQYF. The CDR3 nucleotides are TGTGCCAGCAGCCAAGGCGGCCCAGCGCACGAGCAGTACTTC.

In its sample, this clone was seen many times. The sample holds other DNA sequences that translate to the same CDR3. The chain is built from TRBV10-3 and TRBJ2-1, with 9 bases aligning to TRBD1. V lost 6 bases to trimming and J lost 4 bases; unmatched junction nucleotides: 4. Per the germline V gene, CDR1 is ENHRY and CDR2 is SYGVKD. This CDR3 spans 14 amino acids. The chain's CDR3 is CAIRGQGEYNEQFF. Written as DNA, the CDR3 is TGTGCCATCAGGGGACAGGGTGAATACAATGAGCAGTTCTTC.

The rearrangement uses TRBV11-2 and TRBJ2-3; maybe TRBD1 (6 bases). The V end lost 4 bases, the J end lost 2 bases, and 13 bases lay between the germline ends. Germline V lookup: CDR1 SGHAT, CDR2 FQNNGV. The CDR3 is 15 residues long. The CDR3 nucleotides are TGTGCCAGCAGCTCCCGACAGGACCCCACAGATACGCAGTATTTT. It yields the protein CASSSRQDPTDTQYF.

The V gene is TRBV28, the J gene TRBJ2-5; 9 nucleotides line up with TRBD2. The germline CDR1 and CDR2 sequences are MDHEN and SYDVKM. V lost 5 bases and J lost 2; bases outside the gene matches: 3. CDR3 size: 14 residues. The DNA of the CDR3 is TGTGCCAGCAGTCTGACTAGCGGACAAGAGACCCAGTACTTC. It specifies CASSLTSGQETQYF.

This chain connects TRBV27 to TRBJ2-7; D perhaps matches TRBD1 (6 bases). The germline CDR1 and CDR2 sequences are MNHEY and SMNVEV (reference sequence). Deletions cut 5 bases from V and 2 bases from J, with 16 bases between. The CDR3 has 15 amino acids. As DNA, the CDR3 is TGTGCCAGCAGTCCCTGGGCAGGGGAGCCCTACGAGCAGTACTTC. Its translation is CASSPWAGEPYEQYF.

V is TRBV18 and J is TRBJ2-7; 12 nucleotides align to TRBD1. V was clipped by 8 bases and J by 7 bases; unmatched bases: 12. Germline lookup yields CDR1 KGHSH and CDR2 LQKENI. CDR3 size: 15 residues. The CDR3 loop reads CASTYPGQGAGEQYF. The CDR3 nucleotides read TGTGCCAGCACGTATCCGGGACAGGGGGCTGGGGAGCAGTACTTC.

V gene TRBV10-1 combines with J gene TRBJ2-3, with a possible D match to TRBD2 (6 bases). Trimming removed 0 bases at V and 0 bases at J, with 7 bases between. Germline V lookup: CDR1 WNHNN, CDR2 SYGVQD (reference sequence). This CDR3 has 15 amino acids. CDR3 DNA sequence: TGCGCCAGCAGTGAGTCCAGCGGGAGCACAGATACGCAGTATTTT. Amino acid sequence: CASSESSGSTDTQYF.

V usage is TRBV7-3 and J usage is TRBJ2-3; no clear D gene. The length of the CDR3 is 13 residues. The ends were cut back, 1 base at V and 3 bases at J, with 5 bases in the middle. Germline loops: CDR1 SGHTA, CDR2 FQGTGA. The CDR3 sequence is CASSLRLTDTQYF. CDR3 coding DNA: TGTGCCAGCAGCTTAAGGTTAACAGATACGCAGTATTTT.

The chain carries TRBV28 and TRBJ1-5; D uncertain. The CDR3 is 13 amino acids. The V and J ends lost 2 bases and 4 bases respectively, with 6 bases between them. The V gene's germline CDR1 is MDHEN and CDR2 SYDVKM. The CDR3, as DNA: TGTGCCAGCAGTTTAACGCTTAATCAGCCCCAGCATTTT. Protein: CASSLTLNQPQHF.

This clone was seen a single time. Other DNA sequences in the sample encode the same CDR3. This chain connects TRBV7-9 to TRBJ1-1, with D maybe TRBD1 (5 bases). The CDR3 is made up of 15 amino acids. The germline V and J ends were trimmed by 0 bases and 1 base, with 9 bases remaining between them. Germline V lookup: CDR1 SEHNR, CDR2 FQNEAQ (reference sequence). The CDR3 region is CASSLAGQGNTEAFF. Here the CDR3 DNA reads TGTGCCAGCAGCTTAGCAGGCCAGGGGAACACTGAAGCTTTCTTT.

The J gene is TRBJ1-2, the V gene TRBV6-1; unclear D gene. Germline CDR1 MNHNS, CDR2 SASEGT. Trimming removed 2 bases from V and 1 base from J, with 2 bases in between. The CDR3 is 12 amino acids. CDR3 coding DNA: TGTGCCAGCAGTGAAATTAACTATGGCTACACCTTC. It is translated as CASSEINYGYTF.

J is TRBJ1-1 and V is TRBV30; D might be TRBD1 (5 bases). There are 14 residues in the CDR3. Germline V gene lookup returns CDR1 GTSNPN and CDR2 SVGIG (reference sequence). The germline V and J ends were trimmed by 2 bases and 1 base, with 11 bases remaining between them. DNA for the CDR3: TGTGCCTGGAGTAGGCTGACAGCGAACACTGAAGCTTTCTTT. Translation: CAWSRLTANTEAFF.

The sample holds a few counts of this clone. V and J are TRBV9 and TRBJ1-2, with 9 nucleotides matching TRBD1. V lost 2 bases to trimming and J lost 8 bases; unmatched junction nucleotides: 10. CDR1 is SGDLS and CDR2 is YYNGEE in the germline V gene. This CDR3 is built from 15 residues. CDR3: CASSVTGTGNAGYTF. As DNA, the CDR3 is TGTGCCAGCAGCGTGACCGGGACAGGGAATGCGGGCTACACCTTC.

The chain uses TRBV18 and TRBJ1-5; D not certain. CDR1 is KGHSH, CDR2 LQKENI, per germline. Trimming took 5 bases from V and 1 from J, leaving 6 bases between them. The CDR3 spans 13 residues. CDR3 coding DNA: TGTGCCAGCTCAGGGTTGAGCAATCAGCCCCAGCATTTT. It is translated as CASSGLSNQPQHF. Full variable domain (remainder filled in from reference TRBV18 and TRBJ1-5): NAGVMQNPRHLVRRRGQEARLRCSPMKGHSHVYWYRQLPEEGLKFMVYLQKENIIDESGMPKERFSAEFPKEGPSILRIQQVVRGDSAAYFCASSGLSNQPQHFGDGTRLSIL.

This clone was seen only a few times. The chain employs TRBV30 and TRBJ2-7; 11 bases are a match to TRBD1. The CDR3 runs 14 residues. Germline V lookup: CDR1 GTSNPN, CDR2 SVGIG (reference sequence). V dropped 4 bases and J dropped 5; count of bases not matched to a gene: 7. The CDR3 bases are TGTGCCTGGAATACCGGGACAGGGGGTGACGAGCAGTACTTC. It specifies CAWNTGTGGDEQYF.

The chain employs TRBV18 and TRBJ2-2; D is uncertain. This CDR3 spans 16 amino acids. Germline V gives CDR1 KGHSH, CDR2 LQKENI. V was shortened by 3 bases and J by 2 bases, with 13 bases between the two germline ends. The DNA for the CDR3 is TGTGCCAGCTCACCGGCGGCGGCCCCCAACACCGGGGAGCTGTTTTTT. This gives the protein CASSPAAAPNTGELFF.

The V gene is TRBV19, the J gene TRBJ1-2; 8 nucleotides match TRBD1. CDR3 length: 15 residues. Unmatched junction bases numbered 7, after V lost 7 bases and J lost 0 bases. Germline-derived CDR1 and CDR2 are LNHDA and SQIVND (reference sequence). The CDR3 DNA is TGTGCCAGTACCCCGGACAGGGCAACTAACTATGGCTACACCTTC. It specifies CASTPDRATNYGYTF.

The J gene is TRBJ2-1, the V gene TRBV5-4; 7 bases match TRBD2. The J segment lost 8 bases and the V segment lost 3 bases, leaving 8 bases of the junction unmatched. The CDR3 spans 14 residues. CDR1 and CDR2 from the germline V gene are SGHNT and YYREEE (reference sequence). This chain's CDR3 is CASSYGTNLYEQFF. The CDR3 bases are TGTGCCAGCAGCTACGGGACTAACCTATATGAGCAGTTCTTC.